This T cell receptor beta chain was identified during a study of somatic mutations in cytotoxic T cells in rheumatoid arthritis. General study findings and limits: Antigen targets of the expanded CD8+ clones remained unidentified. The study found that the largest CD8+ clone exceeded 20% of CD8+ cells in about an eighth of the 65 patients. No age-related increase in CD8+ clonality was seen in healthy controls, but one was seen in rheumatoid arthritis patients.

As concerns this clone: Its target is unknown.

Method: immunoSEQ multiplex PCR; TCRdb's copy keeps in-frame clones and lacks some. The sample lists roughly 8,200 clones; under 80% were seen once. The V gene's germline CDR1 is MNHEY and CDR2 SVGAGI. The CDR3 loop spans 15 amino acids. Unmatched junction bases numbered 13, after V lost 4 bases and J lost 7 bases. Sequenced sample: CD8+ T cells sorted from blood. V is TRBV6-5 and J is TRBJ2-7; 7 nucleotides agree with TRBD2. The source is an adult with rheumatoid arthritis. This CDR3 is CASSLGGSVLWEQYF. The DNA of the CDR3 is TGTGCCAGCAGTTTAGGCGGGAGCGTCCTCTGGGAGCAGTACTTC.